The 28 T cell receptor beta chains in this list originate from one sample, sequenced in a study of lymphopenia after photon versus proton radiotherapy. TCRdb keeps only in-frame clones here, not all; method: immunoSEQ multiplex PCR. The sample includes roughly 3,000 clones, approximately 94% of them seen just once. The input for sequencing was peripheral blood, taken from a patient treated with photon-based radiotherapy. The source of these receptors is a woman in her 70s with pancreatic cancer.

The chain uses TRBV19 and TRBJ1-5; D gene uncertain. Per the germline V gene, CDR1 is LNHDA and CDR2 is SQIVND (reference sequence). The CDR3 extends over 13 amino acids. Trimming pared 4 bases from V and 1 base from J, leaving 5 bases between. CDR3 in amino acids: CASSTNSNQPQHF. CDR3 bases: TGTGCCAGTAGTACTAACAGCAATCAGCCCCAGCATTTT.

The chain joins TRBV18 to TRBJ1-4, with D hard to call. The germline V and J ends were trimmed by 2 bases and 10 bases, with 8 bases remaining between them. The germline gives CDR1 KGHSH, CDR2 LQKENI. The CDR3 is 12 amino acids. The CDR3 sequence: CASSPNSGKLFF. For the CDR3, the DNA is TGTGCCAGCTCACCAAACAGTGGAAAACTGTTTTTT.

DNA of the CDR3: TGCAGCGTCAGGGGGGGGGTTAGCGGGAGCACAGATACGCAGTATTTT. Amino acids: CSVRGGVSGSTDTQYF. The rearrangement joins TRBV29-1 to TRBJ2-3; D tentatively fits TRBD1 or TRBD2 (7 bases each). CDR1 and CDR2 from the germline V gene are SQVTM and ANQGSEA. Deletions cut 6 bases from V and 0 bases from J, with 19 bases between. The CDR3 is 16 residues long.

This clone was detected a few times. As DNA, the CDR3 is TGTGCCAGCAGCCATTACAATGAGCAGTTCTTC. Its translation is CASSHYNEQFF. The chain is built from TRBV7-6 and TRBJ2-1, with D unresolved. Looked up from germline, CDR1 is SGHVS and CDR2 is FNYEAQ. CDR3 length equals 11 residues. V was pared by 5 bases and J by 4 bases, with 3 bases between.

This rearrangement joins TRBV5-1 to TRBJ2-7; 7 bases match TRBD1. The germline V gene has CDR1 SGHRS and CDR2 YFSETQ. This CDR3 is 18 amino acids long. The V segment lost 1 base and the J segment 2 bases; nucleotides outside the gene matches: 15. CDR3 sequence: CASSLTIPGTDEAYEQYF. DNA of the CDR3: TGCGCCAGCAGCTTGACGATACCCGGGACAGATGAAGCCTACGAGCAGTACTTC. The complete variable domain, with remaining parts taken from reference TRBV5-1 and TRBJ2-7, reads KAGVTQTPRYLIKTRGQQVTLSCSPISGHRSVSWYQQTPGQGLQFLFEYFSETQRNKGNFPGRFSGRQFSNSRSEMNVSTLELGDSALYLCASSLTIPGTDEAYEQYFGPGTRLTVT.

This sequence joins TRBV5-1 and TRBJ2-5; TRBD2 is a possible D gene (7 bases). Trimming cost V 3 bases and J 5 bases, with 14 bases left between them. The CDR3 length is 14 residues. Germline V gives CDR1 SGHRS, CDR2 YFSETQ. In nucleotides, the CDR3 is TGCGCCAGCAGCTCCGGACTAGACAGGGAGACCCAGTACTTC. Translating gives CASSSGLDRETQYF. Full variable domain (remainder filled in from reference TRBV5-1 and TRBJ2-5): KAGVTQTPRYLIKTRGQQVTLSCSPISGHRSVSWYQQTPGQGLQFLFEYFSETQRNKGNFPGRFSGRQFSNSRSEMNVSTLELGDSALYLCASSSGLDRETQYFGPGTRLLVL.

V gene TRBV10-3 combines with J gene TRBJ2-2; tentatively, D is TRBD2 (5 bases). Germline CDR1 reads ENHRY; CDR2 reads SYGVKD. Trimming removed 3 bases at V and 5 bases at J, with 19 bases between. The CDR3 loop spans 17 amino acids. As DNA, the CDR3 is TGTGCCATCAGTGATCCTACCCGGACGGGGAGTACCGGGGAGCTGTTTTTT. This codes for CAISDPTRTGSTGELFF.

CDR3 protein: CATTSGRREYNEQFF. The CDR3 nucleotides are TGTGCCACCACTAGCGGGAGACGAGAGTACAATGAGCAGTTCTTC. The chain joins TRBV10-3 to TRBJ2-1; 11 nucleotides line up with TRBD2. With 10 bases clipped from V and 4 bases from J, the junction kept 9 bases outside the gene matches. This CDR3 is 15 amino acids long. Germline V gene data show CDR1 as ENHRY and CDR2 as SYGVKD.

The rearrangement uses TRBV6-6 and TRBJ2-7; D possibly corresponds to TRBD1 (6 bases). This CDR3 is built from 13 residues. Trimming removed 6 bases at V and 1 base at J, with 10 bases between. Per germline, CDR1 MNHNY and CDR2 SVGAGI (reference sequence). This CDR3 is CASRIQGSYEQYF. DNA of the CDR3: TGTGCCAGCAGAATACAGGGATCCTACGAGCAGTACTTC.

The genes are TRBV5-1 and TRBJ2-7; D unclear. Deletions cut 5 bases from V and 3 bases from J, with 12 bases between. The CDR3 is 13 residues long. The germline gives CDR1 SGHRS, CDR2 YFSETQ. CDR3 residues: CASSMAEDYEQYF. CDR3 DNA: TGCGCCAGCAGTATGGCAGAAGACTACGAGCAGTACTTC. The full variable domain, in which reference TRBV5-1 and TRBJ2-7 provide the parts outside the CDR3, is KAGVTQTPRYLIKTRGQQVTLSCSPISGHRSVSWYQQTPGQGLQFLFEYFSETQRNKGNFPGRFSGRQFSNSRSEMNVSTLELGDSALYLCASSMAEDYEQYFGPGTRLTVT.

The gene calls are TRBV7-2 and TRBJ2-5; 8 nucleotides agree with TRBD1. CDR3 length: 14 residues. Germline values: CDR1 SGHTA, CDR2 FQGNSA. V lost 5 bases and J lost 7; bases outside the gene matches: 9. CDR3 residues: CASSVGQGARTQYF. CDR3 in DNA: TGTGCCAGCAGCGTAGGGCAGGGGGCGCGGACCCAGTACTTC.

CDR3 region: CASSRTGTVSEQFF. CDR3 nucleotide sequence: TGTGCCAGCAGCCGTACGGGGACTGTTTCTGAGCAGTTCTTC. The V gene is TRBV7-6, the J gene TRBJ2-1; perhaps TRBD2 as D (6 bases). V was clipped by 5 bases and J by 9 bases, with 17 bases between them. Germline CDR1 SGHVS, CDR2 FNYEAQ. There are 14 residues in the CDR3.

The chain couples TRBV4-1 to TRBJ2-1; TRBD1 agrees at 9 bases. After removal of 1 base from V and 0 bases from J, the junction contained 4 bases not matched to a gene. The CDR3 totals 17 residues. Germline V gene lookup returns CDR1 MGHRA and CDR2 YSYEKL. CDR3 region: CASSQVPTGGSYNEQFF. CDR3 coding DNA: TGCGCCAGCAGCCAAGTCCCGACAGGGGGCTCCTACAATGAGCAGTTCTTC.

The gene calls are TRBV19 and TRBJ2-3; D call uncertain. V shed 5 bases and J shed 4 bases, with 7 bases lying between them. Germline V lookup: CDR1 LNHDA, CDR2 SQIVND (reference sequence). The CDR3 has 12 residues. The CDR3 coding sequence is TGTGCCAGTAGTTTTCCCCCAGATACGCAGTATTTT. This encodes CASSFPPDTQYF.

The chain uses TRBV4-3 and TRBJ2-7; TRBD1 aligns across 8 bases. J was trimmed by 5 bases and V by 0 bases; bases with no gene match: 3. CDR3 size: 14 residues. Germline loops: CDR1 LGHNA, CDR2 YSLEER. As DNA, the CDR3 is TGCGCCAGCAGCCAAGAGACGACAGGGGACGAGCAGTACTTC. Translation gives CASSQETTGDEQYF.

In this sample, this clone is large (0.1 to 1%). The chain employs TRBV4-2 and TRBJ1-5; D ambiguous. The germline V and J ends were trimmed by 1 base and 8 bases, with 6 bases remaining between them. This CDR3 is 12 amino acids long. CDR1 LGHNA and CDR2 YNFKEQ come from the germline V gene. The CDR3, as DNA: TGTGCCAGCAGCCAAGGTAATAAGCCCCAGCATTTT. Residues: CASSQGNKPQHF.

The V call is TRBV27, the J call TRBJ2-2; D perhaps matches TRBD1 (5 bases). The CDR3 has 15 residues. The germline V gene has CDR1 MNHEY and CDR2 SMNVEV (reference sequence). With 6 bases removed from V and 1 base from J, the gap between germline ends came to 12 bases. The CDR3 sequence is CASSLTRVNTGELFF. The CDR3 nucleotides read TGTGCCAGCAGCTTGACCAGGGTGAACACCGGGGAGCTGTTTTTT.

The chain carries TRBV30 and TRBJ2-3; 8 bases map to TRBD1. Germline V gene sequence: CDR1 GTSNPN, CDR2 SVGIG (reference sequence). The V and J ends lost 2 bases and 3 bases, in that order; junction bases with no gene match: 4. This CDR3 spans 14 amino acids. As DNA, the CDR3 is TGTGCCTGGAGTTGGCAGGGGGCAACAGATACGCAGTATTTT. Translating gives CAWSWQGATDTQYF. Variable domain in full (rest from reference TRBV30 and TRBJ2-3): SQTIHQWPATLVQPVGSPLSLECTVEGTSNPNLYWYRQAAGRGLQLLFYSVGIGQISSEVPQNLSASRPQDRQFILSSKKLLLSDSGFYLCAWSWQGATDTQYFGPGTRLTVL.

The chain joins TRBV5-1 to TRBJ2-2, with a possible D match to TRBD2 (6 bases). The CDR3 consists of 14 residues. V was shortened by 4 bases and J by 2 bases, with 9 bases between the two germline ends. CDR1 SGHRS and CDR2 YFSETQ come from the germline V gene. This CDR3 is CASSPGLNTGELFF. The CDR3, as DNA: TGCGCCAGCAGCCCGGGACTTAACACCGGGGAGCTGTTTTTT.

This clone was picked up one time. V and J are TRBV4-1 and TRBJ2-3, with TRBD1 as a possible D gene (6 bases). This CDR3 contains 16 residues. Germline V gives CDR1 MGHRA, CDR2 YSYEKL. V was pared by 5 bases and J by 4 bases, with 19 bases between. The chain's CDR3 is CASSASGHSGADTQYF. DNA of the CDR3: TGCGCCAGCAGCGCATCGGGACACTCTGGGGCAGATACGCAGTATTTT.

The V call is TRBV19, the J call TRBJ2-5, with TRBD1 matching 7 bases. Matching the DNA end better, TRBJ2-7 makes the J call doubtful. This CDR3 has 14 amino acids. The germline gives CDR1 LNHDA, CDR2 SQIVND (reference sequence). The DNA for the CDR3 is TGTGCCAGTAAATCCGGGACAGCGTCCTACGAGCAGTACTTC. This encodes CASKSGTASYEQYF.

The V gene is TRBV28, the J gene TRBJ2-5; D gene uncertain. The CDR3 is 14 amino acids. The germline V gene encodes CDR1 MDHEN and CDR2 SYDVKM. With 7 bases removed from V and 4 bases from J, the gap between germline ends came to 16 bases. The CDR3 reads CASTEQTKLETQYF. As DNA, the CDR3 is TGTGCCAGCACAGAACAGACCAAGTTAGAGACCCAGTACTTC.

The chain recombines TRBV11-3 with TRBJ2-1; the D is unclear. The CDR3 consists of 15 residues. V was trimmed by 4 bases and J by 9 bases, leaving 19 bases between them. Germline V gene data show CDR1 as SGHNT and CDR2 as YENEEA. The CDR3 coding sequence is TGTGCCAGCAGCTCTCCTTTTGGGCTCTCGGGTGAGCAGTTCTTC. Protein sequence: CASSSPFGLSGEQFF.

The chain uses TRBV13 and TRBJ1-3; D not resolved. Trimming shortened V by 0 bases and J by 0 bases, and 12 bases separated the two germline ends. The CDR3 loop spans 17 amino acids. Germline V lookup: CDR1 PRHDT, CDR2 FYEKMQ (reference sequence). For the CDR3, the DNA is TGTGCCAGCAGCTTAGGTGGGGTTTCGTTCTCTGGAAACACCATATATTTT. Translated, it gives CASSLGGVSFSGNTIYF.

This clone has a single count. This chain connects TRBV14 to TRBJ2-3; no firm D call. There are 12 residues in the CDR3. V was cut by 3 bases and J by 6 bases, with 7 bases left in between. CDR1 is SGHDN and CDR2 is FVKESK in the germline V gene. The CDR3 here is CASSHTADTQYF. For the CDR3, the DNA is TGTGCCAGCAGCCACACCGCGGATACGCAGTATTTT.

This chain links TRBV7-6 with TRBJ2-1; 7 bases are a match to TRBD2. V lost 5 bases to trimming and J lost 12 bases; unmatched junction nucleotides: 19. From germline, CDR1 is SGHVS and CDR2 FNYEAQ. This CDR3 has 16 residues. This chain's CDR3 is CASSPLKRGLLGMQFF. The CDR3 nucleotides read TGTGCCAGCAGCCCCCTGAAGCGGGGACTCCTCGGGATGCAGTTCTTC. The full variable domain, completed using reference TRBV7-6 and TRBJ2-1, is GAGVSQSPRYKVTKRGQDVALRCDPISGHVSLYWYRQALGQGPEFLTYFNYEAQQDKSGLPNDRFSAERPEGSISTLTIQRTEQRDSAMYRCASSPLKRGLLGMQFFGPGTRLTVL.

V and J are TRBV7-9 and TRBJ2-7; D may be TRBD2 (5 bases). The CDR3 runs to 13 residues. CDR1 and CDR2 (germline): SEHNR, FQNEAQ (reference sequence). V was clipped by 3 bases and J by 3 bases, with 9 bases between them. CDR3 region: CASSFRDSYEQYF. The CDR3 region has the DNA TGTGCCAGCAGCTTCCGGGATAGCTACGAGCAGTACTTC.

The rearrangement joins TRBV21-1 to TRBJ2-3; the listed D gene, TRBD1, was not tested against the DNA. TRBV21-1 is a pseudogene segment. The CDR3 extends over 14 amino acids. The CDR3: CAIPRTHSTDTQYF. DNA of the CDR3: TGTGCCATCCCCAGAACCCATAGCACAGATACGCAGTATTTT.